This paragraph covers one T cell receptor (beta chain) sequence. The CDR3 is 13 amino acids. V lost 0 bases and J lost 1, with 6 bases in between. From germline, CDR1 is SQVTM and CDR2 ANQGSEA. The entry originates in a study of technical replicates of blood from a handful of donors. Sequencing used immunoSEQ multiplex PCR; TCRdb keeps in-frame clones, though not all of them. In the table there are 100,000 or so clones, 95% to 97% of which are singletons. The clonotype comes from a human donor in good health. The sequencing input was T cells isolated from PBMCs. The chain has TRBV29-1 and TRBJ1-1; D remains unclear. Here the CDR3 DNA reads TGCAGCGTTGAAGAGTCTCGGAACACTGAAGCTTTCTTT. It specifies CSVEESRNTEAFF.